One sample yielded the 32 T cell receptor beta chains listed below, sequenced in a study of Graves' ophthalmopathy and Graves' hyperthyroidism. Amplified TCR beta CDR3 regions were obtained using RNA transcripts as template. First-round RT-PCR relied on HTBI primers, and a second-round multiplex PCR came next. Each CDR3 protein gets one entry after TCRdb re-called the multiplex PCR reads with MiXCR. The sample holds under 400,000 distinct CDR3 sequences, roughly a sixth seen once. The sequencing sample was made of peripheral blood. The receptor source for this set is an adult man with Graves' ophthalmopathy.

This clonotype was recorded many times. This rearrangement joins TRBV6-2 or TRBV6-3 to TRBJ1-1; D gene unclear. Germline loops: CDR1 MNHEY, CDR2 SVGEGT. This CDR3 region has 17 residues. Trimming cost V 5 bases and J 0 bases, with 19 bases left between them. CDR3 protein: CASSISVVGPMNTEAFF. CDR3 DNA sequence: TGTGCCAGCAGTATTTCGGTCGTTGGACCCATGAACACTGAAGCTTTCTTT.

This clonotype was seen repeatedly, ten times or more. The V and J genes are TRBV6-1 and TRBJ2-7; no clear D gene. V was pared by 1 base and J by 3 bases, with 10 bases between. The CDR3 sequence is 14 residues long. Per germline, CDR1 MNHNS and CDR2 SASEGT. The DNA for the CDR3 is TGTGCCAGCAGTGAAGTGGTGGGGTTCTACGAGCAGTACTTC. Translating gives CASSEVVGFYEQYF.

With respect to this clonotype: One end of the junction varies from germline; a read error may be responsible. The rearrangement joins TRBV28 to TRBJ2-5; D is possibly TRBD1 (5 bases). Germline V lookup: CDR1 MDHEN, CDR2 SYDVKM. The CDR3 is 13 amino acids. CDR3 in amino acids: CARSFRAQETQYF. Written as DNA, the CDR3 is TGTGCCAGAAGTTTCAGGGCTCAAGAGACACAGTACTTC.

In DNA form, the CDR3 reads TGCGCCAGCAGCTCCGGGGGGTTACAGGGTAAAGAGACCCAGTACTTC. Translated, it gives CASSSGGLQGKETQYF. The rearrangement uses TRBV5-1 and TRBJ2-5, with D possibly matching TRBD2 (7 bases). The CDR3 extends over 16 amino acids. Germline values: CDR1 SGHRS, CDR2 YFSETQ. V dropped 3 bases and J dropped 3 bases, with 18 bases sitting between them.

This clonotype was recorded many times. The gene calls are TRBV28 and TRBJ2-2; possible D gene TRBD2, 5 bases. V shed 5 bases and J shed 1 base, with 11 bases lying between them. The CDR3 consists of 15 residues. CDR1 and CDR2 from the germline V gene are MDHEN and SYDVKM. This CDR3 is CASSPGWRNTGELFF. In DNA, the CDR3 is TGTGCCAGCAGTCCGGGGTGGCGGAACACCGGGGAGCTGTTTTTT.

As for this clonotype: A much larger clone differs from this one at a single base, so this may be a read error. This chain links TRBV5-1 with TRBJ2-2; 7 positions agree with TRBD1. Looked up from germline, CDR1 is SGHRS and CDR2 is YFSETQ. This CDR3 region has 16 residues. DNA of the CDR3: TGCACCAGCAGCTTGGCTACAGGGGCAGACACCGGGGAGCTGTTTTTT. Translating gives CTSSLATGADTGELFF.

A note on this clonotype: One base away lies a much larger clone, so this may be a sequencing read error. The rearrangement joins TRBV5-1 to TRBJ2-5; perhaps TRBD1 as D (6 bases). Per the germline V gene, CDR1 is SGHRS and CDR2 is YFSETQ. V lost 3 bases and J lost 3, with 18 bases in between. The CDR3 contains 16 residues. CDR3 sequence: CASSSTGRGAEETQYF. The CDR3 coding sequence is TGCGCCAGCAGCTCGACAGGCAGAGGGGCCGAAGAGACCCAGTACTTC.

This clonotype appeared many times. This sequence joins TRBV3-1 and TRBJ2-7; D might be TRBD1 (5 bases). The CDR3 totals 13 residues. The germline V gene has CDR1 LGHDT and CDR2 YNNKEL (reference sequence). Trimming removed 4 bases from V and 4 bases from J, with 11 bases in between. The CDR3 sequence: CASSPASGYEQYF. DNA of the CDR3: TGTGCCAGCAGCCCGGCCTCAGGGTACGAGCAGTACTTC.

This clonotype appeared many times. J is TRBJ2-6 and V is TRBV5-6; D is tentatively TRBD1 or TRBD2 (5 bases each). From germline, CDR1 is SGHDT and CDR2 YYEEEE. Trimming left V 6 bases short and J 4 bases short, with 17 bases between. The CDR3 has 16 amino acids. As DNA, the CDR3 is TGTGCCAGCACCACTCCCAGGGACGCAGGGGCCAACGTCCTGACTTTC. This gives the protein CASTTPRDAGANVLTF.

In its sample, this clonotype was seen many times. The V and J genes are TRBV7-2 and TRBJ1-5, with D unresolved. This CDR3 region has 14 residues. V dropped 1 base and J dropped 8 bases, with 12 bases sitting between them. Per germline, CDR1 SGHTA and CDR2 FQGNSA. The CDR3, as DNA: TGTGCCAGCAGCTTAGTCGAGGGCTTAGAGCCCCAGCATTTT. Encoded protein: CASSLVEGLEPQHF.

The table lists this clonotype with many counts. V and J are TRBV30 and TRBJ2-7; 7 nucleotides agree with TRBD1. The ends lost 8 bases at V and 1 base at J; junction bases unmatched: 5. The CDR3 contains 12 residues. The V gene's germline CDR1 is GTSNPN and CDR2 SVGIG (reference sequence). The CDR3 sequence: CAGLTGSYEQYF. For the CDR3, the DNA is TGTGCCGGGTTGACAGGGTCCTACGAGCAGTACTTC.

This clonotype was detected a few times. A much larger clone differs from this one at a single base, so this may be a read error. The chain employs TRBV30 and TRBJ2-4, with 7 bases identical to TRBD1. Germline values: CDR1 GTSNPN, CDR2 SVGIG (reference sequence). The CDR3 consists of 16 residues. V lost 5 bases, J lost 1 base, and 11 bases stayed unmatched. This CDR3 reads CAWGSGQRMAKNIQYF. The CDR3, as DNA: TGTGCCTGGGGTTCGGGACAGCGGATGGCCAAAAACATTCAGTACTTC.

This clonotype showed up many times. The chain links TRBV12-3 or TRBV12-4 to TRBJ1-2; 11 nucleotides agree with TRBD1. The CDR3 length is 16 residues. Trimming removed 5 bases from V and 4 bases from J; junction bases left unmatched: 9. CDR3 DNA sequence: TGTGCCAGCAGTCCCGGACAGGGGGCAGGGGGCTATGGCTACACCTTC. Its protein is CASSPGQGAGGYGYTF.

This clonotype has at least ten counts. The chain joins TRBV29-1 to TRBJ2-5, with 7 bases matching TRBD2. V was pared by 7 bases and J by 9 bases, with 14 bases of the junction left unmatched. From germline, CDR1 is SQVTM and CDR2 ANQGSEA. This CDR3 has 13 residues. In DNA form, the CDR3 reads TGCAGCGCTCCAACCGGGACTACTGAGGCCCAGTACTTC. Translated, it gives CSAPTGTTEAQYF.

The sample holds many counts of this clonotype. V and J are TRBV6-2 or TRBV6-3 and TRBJ1-2; 9 bases are shared with TRBD1. The V gene end was trimmed by 0 bases and the J gene end by 0 bases; junction bases not matched to a gene: 11. CDR1 is MNHEY, CDR2 SVGEGT, per germline. The CDR3 has 19 residues. CDR3 DNA sequence: TGTGCCAGCAGTTACTCGGGCCGGACAGGGGTTTTTTCTAACTATGGCTACACCTTC. It translates to CASSYSGRTGVFSNYGYTF.

This clonotype was counted many times. The CDR3 spells CASINQGRQGGQYF. The CDR3 nucleotides read TGTGCCAGCATTAACCAGGGGCGACAGGGTGGGCAGTACTTC. The chain couples TRBV28 to TRBJ2-7; 7 nucleotides match TRBD1. The CDR3 consists of 14 residues. V lost 7 bases and J lost 9; bases outside the gene matches: 15. CDR1 is MDHEN, CDR2 SYDVKM, per germline.

This clonotype occurred once. The chain links TRBV19 to TRBJ2-6, with 8 bases identical to TRBD2. Germline V CDR1 and CDR2: LNHDA, SQIVND (reference sequence). The CDR3 has 14 amino acids. The trim removed 3 bases at V and 8 bases at J, leaving 3 bases unmatched. CDR3 loop: CASSIGGGTNVLTF. CDR3 in DNA: TGTGCCAGTAGTATCGGGGGGGGGACCAACGTCCTGACTTTC.

This clonotype was observed at least ten times. The V gene is TRBV20-1, the J gene TRBJ2-5, with a tentative D call TRBD1 (5 bases). There are 13 residues in the CDR3. The V gene's germline CDR1 is DFQATT and CDR2 SNEGSKA (reference sequence). The V and J ends lost 0 bases and 0 bases respectively, with 5 bases between them. CDR3 region: CSARDRDQETQYF. CDR3 nucleotides: TGCAGTGCTAGAGACAGGGACCAAGAGACCCAGTACTTC.

This clonotype occurred many times. The chain is built from TRBV12-3 or TRBV12-4 and TRBJ1-1; possibly TRBD1 for D (6 bases). The CDR3 sequence is 13 residues long. The ends were cut back, 5 bases at V and 3 bases at J, with 10 bases in the middle. CDR3 sequence reads: CASSLQGYTEAFF. CDR3 DNA: TGTGCCAGCAGTCTACAGGGATACACTGAAGCTTTCTTT.

This chain connects TRBV20-1 to TRBJ1-2; 7 nucleotides align to TRBD1. Trimming at V came to 5 bases and at J to 3 bases, leaving 9 bases not matched to a gene. The CDR3 is 14 residues long. Germline values: CDR1 DFQATT, CDR2 SNEGSKA (reference sequence). CDR3 sequence reads: CSAPSRTGHYGYTF. DNA of the CDR3: TGCAGTGCTCCTTCCCGGACAGGCCACTATGGCTACACCTTC.

The table lists this clonotype with a few counts. This chain uses TRBV12-3 or TRBV12-4 with TRBJ1-2; D perhaps matches TRBD1 (5 bases). This CDR3 contains 14 residues. Deletions cut 10 bases from V and 0 bases from J, with 15 bases between. CDR3 coding DNA: TGTGCCATCTGGGGGACGTCGGCTAACTATGGCTACACCTTC. Amino acid sequence: CAIWGTSANYGYTF.

This clonotype was found many times. The chain couples TRBV20-1 to TRBJ2-7; D not resolved. V lost 3 bases, J lost 0 bases, and 9 bases lay in between. Looked up from germline, CDR1 is DFQATT and CDR2 is SNEGSKA (reference sequence). The CDR3 consists of 13 residues. The CDR3, as DNA: TGCAGTGCTAGTCATCACATCTCCTACGAGCAGTACTTC. Protein: CSASHHISYEQYF.

The sample holds one count of this clonotype. With a much larger clone just one base away, this may be a read error. The V and J genes are TRBV5-1 and TRBJ2-5; D is undetermined. Germline loops: CDR1 SGHRS, CDR2 YFSETQ. This CDR3 comprises 16 residues. V lost 1 base and J lost 2, with 15 bases in between. CDR3 sequence: CASSLMTVVCQETQYF. The CDR3 DNA reads as TGCGCCAGCAGCTTGATGACGGTGGTCTGTCAAGAGACCCAGTACTTC. Based on the CDR3 plus reference TRBV5-1 and TRBJ2-5, the full variable domain is KAGVTQTPRYLIKTRGQQVTLSCSPISGHRSVSWYQQTPGQGLQFLFEYFSETQRNKGNFPGRFSGRQFSNSRSEMNVSTLELGDSALYLCASSLMTVVCQETQYFGPGTRLLVL.

The chain has TRBV6-5 and TRBJ2-7; maybe TRBD1 (5 bases). Germline V gene sequence: CDR1 MNHEY, CDR2 SVGAGI. Trimming shortened V by 2 bases and J by 5 bases, and 13 bases separated the two germline ends. This CDR3 has 14 residues. The CDR3 is CASSYLGQAHEQYF. Written as DNA, the CDR3 is TGTGCCAGCAGTTACCTAGGACAAGCCCACGAGCAGTACTTC.

Ten or more counts support this clonotype. This CDR3 reads CATSRDYGIQTGGSYGYTF. CDR3 nucleotide sequence: TGTGCCACCAGCAGAGACTATGGGATTCAGACAGGGGGCTCCTATGGCTACACCTTC. J is TRBJ1-2 and V is TRBV15; TRBD1 aligns across 10 bases. The CDR3 is made up of 19 amino acids. Germline V gene sequence: CDR1 LNHNV, CDR2 YYDKDF (reference sequence). V dropped 0 bases and J dropped 4; count of bases not matched to a gene: 14. Filled out from reference TRBV15 and TRBJ1-2, the complete variable domain reads DAMVIQNPRYQVTQFGKPVTLSCSQTLNHNVMYWYQQKSSQAPKLLFHYYDKDFNNEADTPDNFQSRRPNTSFCFLDIRSPGLGDTAMYLCATSRDYGIQTGGSYGYTFGSGTRLTVV.

Worth noting for this clonotype: This may stem from a read error, because a much larger clone lies one nucleotide away. V and J are TRBV12-3 or TRBV12-4 and TRBJ1-2; D call uncertain. The CDR3 runs to 15 residues. As DNA, the CDR3 is TGTGTCAGCAGTCTCCCCCCGCGAGGTCGCAGGAGCTACACCTTC. It translates to CVSSLPPRGRRSYTF.

This clonotype came up many times. This chain connects TRBV25-1 to TRBJ2-5, with D possibly matching TRBD1 (6 bases). The V end was cut by 6 bases, the J end by 4 bases, with 18 bases between. The CDR3 runs to 15 residues. Per germline, CDR1 MGHDK and CDR2 SYGVNS. As DNA, the CDR3 is TGTGCCAGCAGCCGTACCGGGCCCAGGGGAGAGACCCAGTACTTC. Its translation is CASSRTGPRGETQYF.

This clonotype was counted at least ten times. This chain joins TRBV6-2 or TRBV6-3 and TRBJ2-1, with TRBD2 matching over 8 bases. Germline CDR1 and CDR2: MNHEY and SVGEGT. This CDR3 spans 16 amino acids. Trimming cost V 4 bases and J 0 bases; bases outside gene matches: 5. CDR3 in amino acids: CASSSRLASSYNEQFF. CDR3 in DNA: TGTGCCAGCAGTTCCAGACTAGCGAGCTCCTACAATGAGCAGTTCTTC.

This clonotype was counted many times. This chain connects TRBV30 to TRBJ1-1, with TRBD1 matching 10 bases. Germline V gene sequence: CDR1 GTSNPN, CDR2 SVGIG (reference sequence). V gave up 2 bases and J gave up 7 bases; unmatched junction bases: 7. CDR3 length equals 14 residues. This CDR3 is CAWSTTGGFGEAFF. The CDR3 DNA reads TGTGCCTGGAGTACGACAGGGGGCTTTGGTGAAGCTTTCTTT.

This clonotype appeared many times. This chain joins TRBV6-1 and TRBJ2-5; D gene unclear. The CDR3 extends over 11 amino acids. Trimming shortened V by 6 bases and J by 3 bases, and 5 bases separated the two germline ends. Germline V gene sequence: CDR1 MNHNS, CDR2 SASEGT. The CDR3 DNA reads TGTGCCAGCAGGATAGAAGAGACCCAGTACTTC. This gives the protein CASRIEETQYF.

This clonotype was found many times. The V gene is TRBV12-3 or TRBV12-4, the J gene TRBJ2-2, with TRBD1 matching over 8 bases. The CDR3 totals 14 residues. The trim removed 6 bases at V and 4 bases at J, leaving 4 bases unmatched. The DNA of the CDR3 is TGTGCCAGCAGCAGAGACAGGGGCACCGGGGAGCTGTTTTTT. Its protein product is CASSRDRGTGELFF.

This clonotype has ten or more counts. The chain couples TRBV30 to TRBJ1-5; TRBD1 is a possible D gene (5 bases). The germline V gene has CDR1 GTSNPN and CDR2 SVGIG (reference sequence). This CDR3 comprises 13 residues. Trimming shortened V by 4 bases and J by 4 bases, and 11 bases separated the two germline ends. As DNA, the CDR3 is TGTGCCTGGACCCCCGGGGGGAATCAGCCCCAGCATTTT. Translating gives CAWTPGGNQPQHF.